The present T cell receptor beta chain was sequenced within a study of CXCR3-negative and CXCR3-positive naive CD8 T cells. The CDR3 has 14 residues. Libraries were UMI-labeled 5' RACE TRB cDNA. TCRdb reprocessed the 5' RACE reads and keeps a single row for each CDR3 protein, giving no DNA. This listing includes some 9,600 distinct CDR3 sequences. By frequency, this clonotype is medium-sized. Within the CD8+ T cell compartment, naive cells were CD45RO-CCR7+CD27+CD95-. The receptor comes from a human donor in good health. Some clones in this sample may be carry-over from other donors' samples. V and J are TRBV21-1 and TRBJ1-5; as DNA is missing, the TRBD1 call by TCRdb cannot be tested. TRBV21-1 is an annotated pseudogene. The sequencing sample was made of naive CXCR3- CD8+ T cells from blood. Regarding subset: CD45RO-CCR7+CD27+CD95- naive CD8+ T cells lacking CXCR3 (TNR3-). The CDR3 region is CASSEETGDQPQHF.